This is a list of T cell receptor beta chains from one sample in a study of vaccination effects on CD4 cells after COVID-19. This table comes from immunoSEQ multiplex PCR, and its TCRdb copy is limited to in-frame clones, with some not included. This sample carries about 41,000 clones, around 70% of them seen once, and the ten largest clones take roughly 26%. No antigen has been identified for these receptors. The sequenced sample was CD4+ T cells from PBMCs cultured with HCoV-OC43 spike peptides, obtained before COVID-19 vaccination. Source of these receptors: a human donor who received a COVID-19 vaccine. Each CDR3 is given with its conserved first and last residue. The D gene is left open where the match is weak. Not all rows give a size; the values are once, few, many and, for expanded clones, a class.

abundance	j_gene	d_gene	v_gene	CDR3nt	CDR3aa
many	TRBJ1-5	TRBD1	TRBV6-2/TRBV6-3	TGTGCCAGCAGTTACGACAGGGGGCGAGGCAATCAGCCCCAGCATTTT	CASSYDRGRGNQPQHF
NA	TRBJ2-1	TRBD2	TRBV9	TGTGCCAGCAGCGTAGGTCGGGGGGGTTACAATGAGCAGTTCTTC	CASSVGRGGYNEQFF
many	TRBJ1-2	NA	TRBV29-1	TGCAGCGTGTCCGTGGGGGGCGGCTACACCTTC	CSVSVGGGYTF
NA	TRBJ2-7	NA	TRBV3-1/TRBV3-2	TGTGCCAGCAGCCAGGGGACGGTCCCCTACGAGCAGTACTTC	CASSQGTVPYEQYF
NA	TRBJ2-1	TRBD2	TRBV19	TGTGCCAGTAGTATCCCCGGGGGGACCTACAATGAGCAGTTCTTC	CASSIPGGTYNEQFF
NA	TRBJ2-5	TRBD2	TRBV5-1	TGCGCCAGCAGCTTGCGCCCCCTGACTAGCGGGGGAGGGGAAGAGACCCAGTACTTC	CASSLRPLTSGGGEETQYF
few	TRBJ1-2	TRBD1	TRBV30	TGTGCCTGGGATACAGGGGGCGGCTATGGCTACACCTTC	CAWDTGGGYGYTF
NA	TRBJ1-1	NA	TRBV6-6	TGTGCCAGCAGTTACTCTCGGGGCTTGAGGAACACTGAAGCTTTCTTT	CASSYSRGLRNTEAFF
NA	TRBJ2-2	NA	TRBV5-5	TGTGCCAGCAGCCATTCCCCTCAGCTGTCCGGGGAGCTGTTTTTT	CASSHSPQLSGELFF
NA	TRBJ2-5	NA	TRBV6-5	TGTGCCAGCAGTCAGGACAGACAAGAGACCCAGTACTTC	CASSQDRQETQYF
NA	TRBJ1-4	TRBD1	TRBV28	TGTGCCAGCAGTTTACCTATATATAGACAGGGAGGGGAAAAACTGTTTTTT	CASSLPIYRQGGEKLFF
NA	TRBJ2-2	TRBD2	TRBV6-1	TGTGCCAGCAGTGGGAGGCTAGCGGGGGGGGTGTGGTACACCGGGGAGCTGTTTTTT	CASSGRLAGGVWYTGELFF
NA	TRBJ2-2	TRBD1	TRBV11-2	TGTGCCAGCAGCTTATACGGGTTTGGGACAGGGGGGGGAGCCGGGGAGCTGTTTTTT	CASSLYGFGTGGGAGELFF
NA	TRBJ1-5	NA	TRBV28	TGTGCCAGCAGTTTAAACCCGGCTAAGCGACAACATTTT	CASSLNPAKRQHF